This T cell receptor (beta chain) was observed in a study of T cells after posttransplantation cyclophosphamide. Overall study findings and caveats: Donor-recipient repertoire similarity was low at 1-2 months, rising over year one.

The method was immunoSEQ multiplex PCR; TCRdb's version includes in-frame clones alone and lacks a portion of them. This table holds 20,000 to 25,000 clones, over 75% found once. Trimming took off 0 bases at V and 2 bases at J, with 13 bases between the two ends. The CDR3 spans 16 residues. The V gene's germline CDR1 is SGHNT and CDR2 YENEEA. Remarks on this clone: As yet, its antigen is unknown.

Methotrexate plus calcineurin inhibitor accompanied controls' myeloablative marrow transplants; sampling was 1 year later. The TCR was taken from a female patient under 45 who received an allogeneic stem cell transplant from an unrelated donor, was CMV-positive, and had acute and chronic GVHD. Some of the T cells might come from the graft donor. Here the sequenced sample was PBMCs, taken approximately 370 days after allogeneic stem cell transplant with calcineurin inhibitor and methotrexate. V is TRBV11-3 and J is TRBJ1-2; a weak D match, TRBD1 (6 bases). The CDR3 sequence is CASSLDRDTINYGYTF. In DNA, the CDR3 is TGTGCCAGCAGCTTAGATCGGGACACTATAAACTATGGCTACACCTTC.